This T cell receptor (beta chain) was sequenced in a study of blood T cell repertoires in COVID-19. Study in general: Samples came from the United States, Italy and Spain, spanning acute and convalescent COVID-19.

Some clones are missing from TCRdb's copy, which holds only in-frame ones; the method was immunoSEQ multiplex PCR. The sample shows roughly 380,000 clones, 88% of them seen only once. The CDR3 has 15 amino acids. V lost 4 bases to trimming and J lost 3 bases, with 16 bases between them. Germline CDR1 is SGHDT and CDR2 is YYEEEE. Allocation to cohorts depended on clinical history reported by the participants. It was within 2 weeks before study entry that exposed participants met a COVID-19 case. The source material was PBMCs or T cells enriched from blood (not recorded which). The gene calls are TRBV5-6 and TRBJ1-2; D perhaps matches TRBD1 (6 bases). The sequence was obtained from a woman in her 30s who had been exposed to COVID-19. CDR3 DNA sequence: TGTGCCAGCAGCCCGGGGACACAGCTGTACTATGGCTACACCTTC. Translating gives CASSPGTQLYYGYTF.